The rows below give T cell receptor beta chains drawn from one sample of a study of blood T cell repertoires in COVID-19. Profiling relied on immunoSEQ multiplex PCR, and the TCRdb table lists in-frame clones only, not all of them. The repertoire holds 55,000 to 60,000 clones, with 60% to 85% as singletons. Sequenced input: peripheral blood. These receptors came from a man aged 45 to 65 with active or convalescent COVID-19. CDR3s include the opening cysteine and the closing phenylalanine or tryptophan. Fields, in order: D gene, clone size, V gene, J gene, CDR3 DNA, CDR3 protein. A D gene is named only where the DNA matches it firmly. Clone size is given for some rows only: seen once, a few or many times, or a class if the clone is expanded.

TRBD1,.,TRBV29-1,TRBJ1-5,TGCAGCGCCACAGACAGGGGCAATCAGCCCCAGCATTTT,CSATDRGNQPQHF
TRBD1,.,TRBV2,TRBJ2-7,TGTGCCAGCAGTCCCGACAGGGCCCTCGAGCAGTACTTC,CASSPDRALEQYF
TRBD1,.,TRBV25-1,TRBJ1-3,TGTGCCAGCAGTGCGACAGGGCTGGGCACCATATATTTT,CASSATGLGTIYF
.,.,TRBV10-3,TRBJ2-5,TGTGCCATCAGTGAGTCAGGAGTACAAGAGACCCAGTACTTC,CAISESGVQETQYF
TRBD1,few,TRBV30,TRBJ1-4,TGTGCCTGGAGGGCACCAGGGGGCCCTGGTGAAAAACTGTTTTTT,CAWRAPGGPGEKLFF
.,.,TRBV27,TRBJ1-5,TGTGCCACCCCCTTCCGGCCCCAGCATTTT,CATPFRPQHF
TRBD1,.,TRBV27,TRBJ2-5,TGTGCCAGCAGTTTATCGGGACAGGGTTTCGTGACCCAGTACTTC,CASSLSGQGFVTQYF
.,few,TRBV19,TRBJ1-2,TGTGCCAGCAGTAGAACCCTAAGTGAAAACTATGGCTACACCTTC,CASSRTLSENYGYTF
.,.,TRBV7-6,TRBJ1-3,TGTGCCAGCAGCTTAGCGGGGGGTGAAGGAAACACCATATATTTT,CASSLAGGEGNTIYF
.,.,TRBV27,TRBJ2-3,TGTGCCAGCAGTTCAAATCCCACCGGGCCTCAGGGTGGCGATACGCAGTATTTT,CASSSNPTGPQGGDTQYF
.,once,TRBV5-1,TRBJ2-3,TGCGCCAGCAGCTTGGAGGACTATAGCACAGATACGCAGTATTTT,CASSLEDYSTDTQYF
.,few,TRBV13,TRBJ2-2,TGTGCCAGCAGCTTAGGCCGGGTCAGTGGTACCGGGGAGCTGTTTTTT,CASSLGRVSGTGELFF
.,once,TRBV29-1,TRBJ1-5,TGCAGCGTTCAAGACGGCACCGGGGAGGGTCAGCCCCAGCATTTT,CSVQDGTGEGQPQHF
TRBD2,.,TRBV5-4,TRBJ2-3,TGTGCCAGCAGCTCGGGGGGAACCACAGATACGCAGTATTTT,CASSSGGTTDTQYF